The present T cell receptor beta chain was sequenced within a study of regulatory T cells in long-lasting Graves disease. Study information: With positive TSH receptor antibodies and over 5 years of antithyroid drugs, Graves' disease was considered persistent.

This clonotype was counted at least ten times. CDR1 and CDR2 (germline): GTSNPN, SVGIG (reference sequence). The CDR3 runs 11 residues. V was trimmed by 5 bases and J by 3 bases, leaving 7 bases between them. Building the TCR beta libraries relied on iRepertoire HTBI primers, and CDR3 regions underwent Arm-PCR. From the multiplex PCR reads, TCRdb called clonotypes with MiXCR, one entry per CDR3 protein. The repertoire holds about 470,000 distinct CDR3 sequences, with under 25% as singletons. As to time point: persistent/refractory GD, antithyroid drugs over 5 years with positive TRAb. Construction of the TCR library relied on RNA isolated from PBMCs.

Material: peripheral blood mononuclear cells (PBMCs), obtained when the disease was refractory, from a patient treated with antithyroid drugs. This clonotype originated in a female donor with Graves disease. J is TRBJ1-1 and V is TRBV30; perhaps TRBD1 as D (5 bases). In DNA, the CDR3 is TGTGCCTGGCAGGGAGACACTGAAGCTTTCTTT. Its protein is CAWQGDTEAFF.